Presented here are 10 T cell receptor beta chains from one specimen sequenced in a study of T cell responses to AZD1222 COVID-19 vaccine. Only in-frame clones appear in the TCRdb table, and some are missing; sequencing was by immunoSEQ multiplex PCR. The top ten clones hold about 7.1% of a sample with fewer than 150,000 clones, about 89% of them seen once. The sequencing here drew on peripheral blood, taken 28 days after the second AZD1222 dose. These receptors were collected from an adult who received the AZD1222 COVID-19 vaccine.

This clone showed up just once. The DNA of the CDR3 is TGTGCCAGCAGCGTAGAGGCTAGCGGGAGGACGACAGATACGCAGTATTTT. Translated, it gives CASSVEASGRTTDTQYF. V usage is TRBV9 and J usage is TRBJ2-3; 11 nucleotides line up with TRBD2. The CDR3 has 17 amino acids. V lost 0 bases and J lost 3; bases outside the gene matches: 6. Germline V gene data show CDR1 as SGDLS and CDR2 as YYNGEE.

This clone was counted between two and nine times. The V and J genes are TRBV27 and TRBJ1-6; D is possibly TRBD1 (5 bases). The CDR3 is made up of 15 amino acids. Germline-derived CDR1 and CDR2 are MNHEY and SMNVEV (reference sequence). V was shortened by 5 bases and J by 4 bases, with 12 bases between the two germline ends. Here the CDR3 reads CASSRAGIYNSPLHF. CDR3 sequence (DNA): TGTGCCAGCAGTAGAGCAGGGATATATAATTCACCCCTCCACTTT.

In DNA, the CDR3 is TGTGCCACCGGGACCCCGAACACCGGGGAGCTGTTTTTT. Translating gives CATGTPNTGELFF. V usage is TRBV24-1 and J usage is TRBJ2-2; the D call may be TRBD1 or TRBD2 (5 bases each). This CDR3 contains 13 residues. Per the germline V gene, CDR1 is KGHDR and CDR2 is SFDVKD. Trimming stripped 9 bases from V and 0 bases from J, with 7 bases between.

The CDR3 sequence is CASSPKGGETGLSYEQYF. As DNA, the CDR3 is TGTGCCAGCAGCCCCAAGGGGGGGGAAACAGGACTTTCCTACGAGCAGTACTTC. The gene calls are TRBV7-9 and TRBJ2-7; weak D call: TRBD2 (7 bases). The length of the CDR3 is 18 residues. From germline, CDR1 is SEHNR and CDR2 FQNEAQ (reference sequence). Trimming stripped 5 bases from V and 1 base from J, with 24 bases between.

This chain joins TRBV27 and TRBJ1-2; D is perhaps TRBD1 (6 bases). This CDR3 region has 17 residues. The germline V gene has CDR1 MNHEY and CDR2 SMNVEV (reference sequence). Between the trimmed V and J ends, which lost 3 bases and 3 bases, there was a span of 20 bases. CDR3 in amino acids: CASSFAGGGGRDYGYTF. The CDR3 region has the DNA TGTGCCAGCAGTTTCGCCGGGGGGGGCGGACGGGACTATGGCTACACCTTC.

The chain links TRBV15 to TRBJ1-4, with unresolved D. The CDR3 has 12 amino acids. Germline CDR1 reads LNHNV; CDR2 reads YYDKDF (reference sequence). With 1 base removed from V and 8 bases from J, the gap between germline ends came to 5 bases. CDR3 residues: CATSRVEEKLFF. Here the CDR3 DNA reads TGTGCCACCAGCAGAGTGGAGGAAAAACTGTTTTTT.

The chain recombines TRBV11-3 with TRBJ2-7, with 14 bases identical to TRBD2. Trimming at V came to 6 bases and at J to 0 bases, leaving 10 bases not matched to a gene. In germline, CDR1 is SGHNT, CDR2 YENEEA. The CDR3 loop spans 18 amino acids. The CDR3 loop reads CASSSTGTSGSGSYEQYF. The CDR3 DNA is TGTGCCAGCAGTTCTACCGGGACTAGCGGGAGTGGCTCCTACGAGCAGTACTTC.

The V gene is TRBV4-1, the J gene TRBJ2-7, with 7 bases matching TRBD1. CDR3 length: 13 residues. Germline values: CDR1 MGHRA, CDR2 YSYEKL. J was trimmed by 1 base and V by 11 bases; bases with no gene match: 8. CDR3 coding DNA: TGCGCCTCTCGGGACAGAAATTCCTACGAGCAGTACTTC. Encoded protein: CASRDRNSYEQYF.

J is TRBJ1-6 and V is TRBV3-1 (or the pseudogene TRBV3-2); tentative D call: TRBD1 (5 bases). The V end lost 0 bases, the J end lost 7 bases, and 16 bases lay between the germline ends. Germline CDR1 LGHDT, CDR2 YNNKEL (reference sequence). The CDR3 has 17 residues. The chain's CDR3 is CASSQDWGVGGNSPLHF. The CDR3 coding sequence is TGTGCCAGCAGCCAAGATTGGGGAGTGGGGGGAAATTCACCCCTCCACTTT.

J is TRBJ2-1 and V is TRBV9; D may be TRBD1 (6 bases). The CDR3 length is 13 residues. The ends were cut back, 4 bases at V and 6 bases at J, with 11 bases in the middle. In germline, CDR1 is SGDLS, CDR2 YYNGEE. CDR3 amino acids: CASSLEDSNEQFF. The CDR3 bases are TGTGCCAGCAGCCTCGAGGACAGCAATGAGCAGTTCTTC.